Described below is a single T cell receptor (beta chain) sequence and its context. This CDR3 is built from 17 residues. Germline V gene lookup returns CDR1 MNHNY and CDR2 SVGAGI (reference sequence). Losses at the gene ends were 5 bases for V and 2 bases for J; bases not matched to a gene: 6. The data derive from a study of blood T cell repertoires in COVID-19. The table came from immunoSEQ multiplex PCR; TCRdb's copy has only in-frame clones and leaves some out. The sample carries around 60,000 clones, 90% recorded once. The sequenced sample consisted of peripheral blood. This sequence originates from a man in his 60s with acute or convalescent COVID-19. V is TRBV6-6 and J is TRBJ2-6; 10 bases align to TRBD1. The CDR3 nucleotides are TGTGCCAGCAGTCACGGACAGGGGGTCGCTGGGGCCAACGTCCTGACTTTC. Its protein product is CASSHGQGVAGANVLTF.